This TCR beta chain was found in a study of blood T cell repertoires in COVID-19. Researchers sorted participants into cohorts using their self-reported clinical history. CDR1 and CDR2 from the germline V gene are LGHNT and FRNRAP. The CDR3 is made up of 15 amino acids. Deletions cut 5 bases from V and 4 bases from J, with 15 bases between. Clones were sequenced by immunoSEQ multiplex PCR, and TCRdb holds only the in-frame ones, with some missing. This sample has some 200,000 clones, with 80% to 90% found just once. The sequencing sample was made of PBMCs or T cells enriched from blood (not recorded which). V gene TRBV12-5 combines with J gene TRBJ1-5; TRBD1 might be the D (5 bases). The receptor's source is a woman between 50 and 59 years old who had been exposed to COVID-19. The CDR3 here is CASGPGGFGNQPQHF. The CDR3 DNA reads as TGTGCTAGTGGTCCCGGGGGGTTTGGGAATCAGCCCCAGCATTTT.